The entry that follows covers one T cell receptor beta chain sequence. Every donor had blood drawn once into heparin, 100 to 150 mL on average. Sorting produced populations that all topped 98% purity. Since all of the isolated RNA was reverse transcribed, expressed TCRB transcripts were what got sequenced. Repertoires were generated with immunoSEQ multiplex PCR, while TCRdb's copy carries only in-frame clones and drops some. The profile covers some 200,000 clones, with roughly a tenth appearing a single time and about 1.2% taken by the ten largest. The data belong to a study of beta chain features in type 1 diabetes. Trimming took 0 bases from V and 1 from J, leaving 15 bases between them. The length of the CDR3 is 17 residues. CDR1 is MGHRA, CDR2 YSYEKL, per germline.

Material for sequencing was central memory CD4+ T cells from blood. The V and J genes are TRBV4-1 and TRBJ1-1; D is ambiguous. This sequence was found in a man between 18 and 35 years old in good health. In DNA form, the CDR3 reads TGCGCCAGCAGCCAAGACTTCCGGCGGTCAGCGAACACTGAAGCTTTCTTT. Translating it yields CASSQDFRRSANTEAFF.